Below, one T cell receptor beta chain is given with its context. Its specificity is unknown. Germline CDR1 reads SEHNR; CDR2 reads FQNEAQ (reference sequence). Trimming took off 5 bases at V and 5 bases at J, with 13 bases between the two ends. The CDR3 runs 14 residues. The entry originates in a study of T cells in Graves' hyperthyroidism and ophthalmopathy. Notes on the study in general: The majority of expanded thyroid clonotypes above 0.001 also appeared in blood.

TCR beta CDR3 sequences were amplified from RNA transcripts. A set of HTBI primers served as the primers for a first-round RT-PCR of the TCR CDR3. TCRdb called the multiplex PCR reads again in MiXCR, with one record for every CDR3 protein. The sample contains about 640,000 distinct CDR3 sequences, about a fifth of which appear only once. Inclusion characteristics of ophthalmopathy patients comprised a Clinical Activity Score of at least 3, a NOSPECS grade of at least 4, and duration under 3 months. Orbital computed tomography and thyroid ultrasound, together with serum TRAb and thyroxine and clinical symptoms, were used for diagnoses. The PBMCs were sourced from fresh peripheral blood (approximately 9 ml).

The genes are TRBV7-9 and TRBJ2-1, with D hard to call. The receptor was isolated from a man aged 25-40 years with Graves' ophthalmopathy. Input material: blood. CDR3 nucleotide sequence: TGTGCCAGCAGCCTCTCACCGACCAACAATGAGCAGTTCTTC. It encodes CASSLSPTNNEQFF.